This TCR beta chain was retrieved from a study of PD-1 blockade in classical Hodgkin lymphoma (dated by TCRdb to 2018 to 2020). The study in broad terms: Nivolumab dosing was 3 mg/kg intravenously every 2 weeks, continuing until either disease progression or unacceptable toxicity. To define a peripheral blood immune signature of response to PD-1 blockade in classical Hodgkin lymphoma, the study combined TCR beta sequencing with CyTOF.

As encoded in the germline V gene (reference sequence), CDR1 is SEHNR while CDR2 is FQNEAQ. Including cysteine and phenylalanine, the CDR3 has 11 amino acids. The kept DNA is CDR3 alone, 33 bases in frame from the first base. General conclusions and limits of the study: By C4D1, a significant rise was seen in CD4+ TCR diversity but not in CD8+ TCR diversity (p=0.0027 vs p=0.16), and the rise was most apparent among complete responders (p=0.02). Lower diversity was observed in patients in whom nivolumab was started less than 1 year after ASCT, and these patients were excluded from later analyses so that confounding by immune reconstitution would be avoided. Baseline diversity similar to that of newly diagnosed patients was observed in trial patients achieving complete response, whereas significantly lower diversity was observed in partial responders and progressors. Baseline TCR diversity was reported as lower in newly diagnosed patients than in healthy donors, and lower still in relapsed/refractory patients. The study covered only a single clinical trial cohort, and the causes of the repertoire differences, possibly disease activity or prior therapy, were still not defined.

With respect to this clone: No cognate antigen has been identified for it. Mismatch with germline at one junction end may stem from a read error.

Genomic DNA was isolated using the Qiagen DNeasy kit from unsorted PBMCs as well as from negatively selected CD4+ and CD8+ fractions. TCR beta CDR3 regions were amplified by immunoSEQ multiplex PCR using primers annealing to V and J segments. A synthetic immune receptor repertoire was used to minimize amplification bias, and remaining bias was computationally removed after sequencing. The original methods were these. Repertoire diversity was quantified as the Shannon entropy index using custom Python scripts. Unsorted, CD4+ and CD8+ repertoires were examined separately, except in combined analyses, for which CD4+ and CD8+ sequences were merged in silico. Clonal expansion was defined as a frequency increase of at least 2-fold after treatment compared with C1D1, and clones undetected at baseline were assigned a pseudocount of 0.5. Clones with 0 or 1 copy at C1D1 were classified as singleton clones, and clones with 2 or more copies were classified as non-singleton clones. Clones expanded in unsorted samples were annotated as CD4+, CD8+ or unknown by matching protein sequences in sorted samples from the same patient. Wilcoxon tests on paired samples were used to test changes in diversity from C1D1 to C4D1. Held by TCRdb, this immuneACCESS table contains in-frame sequences only and omits some clones. Under half of the omission traces to an unresolved V gene where checked; the cause of the rest is unknown. That table gives V, J and clone size, and the DNA gave D and trimming. The sample yields about 40,000 clones; around 87% were counted once. The top ten hold 7% to 9.5% of the sample.

The sample's time point label is to be understood as: cycle 1 day 1 (C1D1), immediately before nivolumab initiation. All trial patients had relapsed after autologous stem cell transplantation, with cohorts A, B and C differing in prior brentuximab vedotin exposure. The trial cohort comprised some 60 patients with relapsed/refractory classical Hodgkin lymphoma whose best overall responses were complete response, partial response or progressive disease. Trial patients were treated with single-agent nivolumab in the multi-cohort phase II CheckMate 205 trial. An independent review committee assessed best overall response by applying the 2007 International Working Group response criteria. PBMCs from the trial were collected at three points: immediately before nivolumab initiation (C1D1), and during therapy at cycle 2 day 1 and cycle 4 day 1. Peripheral blood was collected in 8 mL Vacutainer Cell Preparation Tubes, from which PBMCs were isolated by centrifugation and then cryopreserved.

The sequenced sample was peripheral blood mononuclear cells (PBMCs), obtained at baseline. The clonotype comes from a human donor with classical Hodgkin lymphoma. This receptor chain uses TRBV7-9 and TRBJ2-7; 7 central bases correspond to TRBD1. The DNA sequence reads TGTGCCAGCAGCTTAGGACAGGGACCAACGTTC. Translated, it gives CASSLGQGPTF.